This entry concerns a single T cell receptor beta chain. Molecular barcoded adaptors covering alpha/delta and beta/gamma chains were used on about 0.4 ug RNA. MiXCR, applied by TCRdb to the reads, yields one record per CDR3 protein. The profile shows 35,000 to 40,000 distinct CDR3 sequences, roughly 15% of them singletons. V was pared by 2 bases and J by 5 bases, with 9 bases between. The CDR3 is 12 amino acids. Germline lookup yields CDR1 SQVTM and CDR2 ANQGSEA. This entry belongs to a study of read filtering for tumor transcriptome and immune sequencing. Study context: The cohort had about 16 men and more than 13 women aged roughly 45 to 90, mean about 72 years.

The sequenced sample consisted of a population of CD138-negative cells sorted from bone marrow. This chain connects TRBV29-1 to TRBJ2-5; D remains unclear. This clonotype was obtained from a donor aged 40 or older with multiple myeloma. Here the CDR3 DNA reads TGCAGCGTTGAACTATCCGCGGAGACCCAGTACTTC. Translation gives CSVELSAETQYF.